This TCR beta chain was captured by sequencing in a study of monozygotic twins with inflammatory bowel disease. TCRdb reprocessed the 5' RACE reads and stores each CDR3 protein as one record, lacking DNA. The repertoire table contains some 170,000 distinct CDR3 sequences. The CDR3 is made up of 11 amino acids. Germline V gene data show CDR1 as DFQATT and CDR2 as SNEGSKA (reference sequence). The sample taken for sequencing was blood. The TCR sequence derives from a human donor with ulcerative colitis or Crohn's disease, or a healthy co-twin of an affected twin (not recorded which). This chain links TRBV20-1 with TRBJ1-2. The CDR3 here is CSASLDYGYTF.